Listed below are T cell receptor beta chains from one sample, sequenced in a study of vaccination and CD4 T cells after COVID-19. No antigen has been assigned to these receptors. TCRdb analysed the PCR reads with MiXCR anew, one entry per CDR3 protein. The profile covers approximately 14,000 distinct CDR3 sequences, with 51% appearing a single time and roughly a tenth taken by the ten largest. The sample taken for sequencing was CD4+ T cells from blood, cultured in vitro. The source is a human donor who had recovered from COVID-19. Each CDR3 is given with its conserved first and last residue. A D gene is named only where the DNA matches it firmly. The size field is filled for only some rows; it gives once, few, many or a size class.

CSANPPPTGGARYEQYF,TGCAGTGCTAACCCCCCCCCCACAGGGGGCGCTAGGTACGAGCAGTACTTC,TRBV20-1,TRBJ2-7,-,TRBD1
CAWSRQNTGELFF,TGTGCCTGGAGTCGACAGAACACCGGGGAGCTGTTTTTT,TRBV30,TRBJ2-2,-,-
CASSCTAGVGLKSYEQYF,TGTGCCAGCAGCTGCACAGCGGGAGTGGGCTTGAAATCCTACGAGCAGTACTTC,TRBV6-4,TRBJ2-7,-,TRBD2
CSAREGDLNTEAFF,TGCAGTGCTAGGGAGGGGGATCTGAACACTGAAGCTTTCTTT,TRBV20-1,TRBJ1-1,once,-
CASGRGFYNEQFF,TGTGCCAGCGGCAGGGGGTTCTACAATGAGCAGTTCTTC,TRBV5-4,TRBJ2-1,-,TRBD1
CASSLSGEYWAEAFF,TGCGCCAGCAGCTTGTCAGGGGAGTATTGGGCTGAAGCTTTCTTT,TRBV5-1,TRBJ1-1,few,-
CATSDVGLAVTSYNEQFF,TGTGCCACCAGTGATGTGGGACTAGCGGTTACCTCCTACAATGAGCAGTTCTTC,TRBV24-1,TRBJ2-1,-,TRBD2
CATSAPDYTIYF,TGTGCCACCAGCGCCCCTGATTACACCATATATTTT,TRBV24-1,TRBJ1-3,-,-
CASTDPGRNTDTQYF,TGTGCCAGCACGGATCCCGGCAGAAACACAGATACGCAGTATTTT,TRBV28,TRBJ2-3,-,-
CSARKTFSGNTIYF,TGCAGTGCTAGAAAGACCTTCTCTGGAAACACCATATATTTT,TRBV20-1,TRBJ1-3,few,-
CASSPTAGFDSNEQFF,TGTGCCAGCAGCCCAACAGCGGGCTTCGACTCCAATGAGCAGTTCTTC,TRBV7-3,TRBJ2-1,-,-
CASSPWTGRGNQPQHF,TGTGCCAGCAGTCCCTGGACGGGTCGAGGGAATCAGCCCCAGCATTTT,TRBV27,TRBJ1-5,-,-
CASSTGTGRTQPQHF,TGTGCCAGTAGTACCGGGACAGGGAGGACTCAGCCCCAGCATTTT,TRBV19,TRBJ1-5,few,TRBD1
CASSRGQENSPLHF,TGTGCCAGCAGTAGGGGTCAGGAGAATTCACCCCTCCACTTT,TRBV6-1,TRBJ1-6,-,-
CSATSGRHSGNTIYF,TGCAGTGCTACGTCGGGACGGCACTCTGGAAACACCATATATTTT,TRBV20-1,TRBJ1-3,-,-
CASSQAPQGVGELFF,TGCGCCAGCAGCCAAGCCCCCCAGGGGGTCGGGGAGCTGTTTTTT,TRBV4-1,TRBJ2-2,once,TRBD1
CASSEIGWFGDTEAFF,TGCGCCAGCAGTGAGATTGGGTGGTTTGGTGACACTGAAGCTTTCTTT,TRBV10-2,TRBJ1-1,-,-
CASSLVDHNEQFF,TGTGCCAGCAGCTTAGTCGACCACAATGAGCAGTTCTTC,TRBV11-3,TRBJ2-1,-,-
CASRGQDTGELFF,TGTGCCAGCAGGGGCCAGGACACCGGGGAGCTGTTTTTT,TRBV7-9,TRBJ2-2,-,-
CASSPTPYQETQYF,TGTGCCAGCAGCCCCACGCCCTACCAAGAGACCCAGTACTTC,TRBV7-2,TRBJ2-5,-,-
CASSPPPGLRETQYF,TGTGCCAGCTCACCACCTCCAGGCCTGCGAGAGACCCAGTACTTC,TRBV18,TRBJ2-5,few,-
CATSDPNVVTGELFF,TGTGCCACCAGTGATCCAAACGTCGTCACCGGGGAGCTGTTTTTT,TRBV24-1,TRBJ2-2,-,-
CASSYPTGNYGYTF,TGTGCCAGCAGTTACCCAACAGGTAACTATGGCTACACCTTC,TRBV6-2/TRBV6-3,TRBJ1-2,few,-